This T cell receptor beta chain appears in the sequencing data of a study of Ad26.COV2.S vaccination and SARS-CoV-2 variants. Study-wide points: Among vaccine recipients, spike-specific TCR breadth exceeded that of placebo recipients.

Specified treatment: some 19 received Ad26.COV2.S at low or high dose, single or two shots; about 5 received placebo; per-sample allocation not given. The samples were gathered on day 63 after the first injection of vaccine or placebo. V was pared by 3 bases and J by 6 bases, with 9 bases between. The germline V gene has CDR1 MDHEN and CDR2 SYDVKM. This CDR3 region has 13 residues. A remark on this clone: Antigen specificity is unknown.

The repertoire was sequenced with immunoSEQ multiplex PCR; TCRdb's copy has only in-frame clones and lacks some. This sample carries 500,000 or so clones, 75% to 90% of them seen once, and the ten largest clones take around 2.5%. The V gene is TRBV28, the J gene TRBJ2-4; perhaps TRBD2 as D (5 bases). Sequencing was performed on peripheral blood, taken in a trial of Ad26.COV2.S vaccine versus placebo. The receptor comes from a person aged 18-60 years who received the Ad26.COV2.S COVID-19 vaccine or a placebo. Here the CDR3 reads CASSFRAGNIQYF. The CDR3 region has the DNA TGTGCCAGCAGTTTCCGGGCGGGAAACATTCAGTACTTC.